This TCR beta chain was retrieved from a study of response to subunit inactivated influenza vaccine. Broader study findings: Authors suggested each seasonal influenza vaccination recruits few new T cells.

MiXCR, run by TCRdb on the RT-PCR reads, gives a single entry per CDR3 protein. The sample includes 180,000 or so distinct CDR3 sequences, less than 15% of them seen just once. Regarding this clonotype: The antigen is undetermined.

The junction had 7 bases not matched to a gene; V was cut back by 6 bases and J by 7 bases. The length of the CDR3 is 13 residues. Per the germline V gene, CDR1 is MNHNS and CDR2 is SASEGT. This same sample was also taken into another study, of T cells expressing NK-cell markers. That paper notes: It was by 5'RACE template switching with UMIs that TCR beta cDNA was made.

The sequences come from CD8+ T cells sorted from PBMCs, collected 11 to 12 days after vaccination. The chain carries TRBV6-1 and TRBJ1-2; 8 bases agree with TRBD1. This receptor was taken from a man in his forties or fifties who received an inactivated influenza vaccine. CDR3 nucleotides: TGTGCCAGCAGCCATTACAGGGGGTCTGGCTACACCTTC. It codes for CASSHYRGSGYTF.